This T cell receptor (beta chain) originates from a study of T cell responses to AZD1222 COVID-19 vaccine (dated by TCRdb to the early 2020s). In the study overall: AZD1222 recipients whose second dose came at about 4 weeks and those whose second dose came at about 12 weeks were combined into one group, since spike-specific TCR depth and breadth did not differ between the two schedules. TCR sequencing was performed for roughly 240 trial participants, of whom about 200 were given two doses of AZD1222 and some 26 were given two doses of MenACWY control vaccine. Trial participants were enrolled by age into 18-55, 56-69 and 70-plus year subgroups, with 148, 28 and 57 TCR-sequenced participants respectively.

Points on this clone: Its cognate antigen has yet to be identified. Per-base quality was not reported, and no clone a single base away is much larger than it.

The germline ends are 17 bases apart after V is trimmed by 3 bases and J by 6 bases. From the cysteine through the phenylalanine, the CDR3 covers 16 amino acids. The CDR3 DNA has 48 bases and is translated from base 1. The germline V gene gives CDR1 as LGHNA and CDR2 as YNFKEQ. Overall study outcomes, separate from this receptor: Conclusions about previously exposed vaccinees are limited, since just a handful of AZD1222 recipients were seropositive for SARS-CoV-2 at baseline. Vaccine-associated CD4 TCRs spanned the whole spike protein, with dominant responses in regions 160-218 and 743-854. The 56-69-year group was small, and its depth increase did not reach significance, likely because of low power. After two AZD1222 doses, spike-specific TCR breadth and depth were significantly higher than at day 0 and than in MenACWY recipients. Because no day 14 peak-response samples were available, the repertoires could be characterized only after the peak T cell response. Reportedly, close to half of the unique spike-specific TCRs recognized epitopes lying outside the regions that are mutated in the B.1.351 and B.1.1.7 variants. Participants were mostly white British, with more females than males. The authors suggested clonal diversity may have been underestimated.

The CDR3 regions of human TCRbeta chains were analyzed by immunosequencing. Regarding the original processing steps: TCRs in the repertoires were compared against a reference library of SARS-CoV-2-specific TCRs that had been generated with the MIRA antigen-specificity platform. Breadth meant the fraction of unique TCRs that were SARS-CoV-2-associated, whereas depth meant the fraction of total T cells that were SARS-CoV-2-associated. Using the MIRA data, each spike-specific TCR was assigned both to the spike region to which the TCR was reactive and to a CD4 or CD8 class. Log10-transformed breadth and depth values were compared by one-way ANOVA with Sidak's multiple comparisons tests. TCRdb obtained this table from immuneACCESS and retained in-frame rearrangements with V and J assigned. These tables miss some clones; where compared with another copy, unresolved V genes account for less than half of the shortfall, and the remainder is unexplained. V, J and clone size were drawn from that table, and D and trimming were deduced from the DNA. In all, the sample holds 95,000 to 150,000 clones, and roughly nine tenths of those were seen once. The ten top clones hold roughly 5.7% of the sample.

In light of the paper, this sample's time point label describes: baseline before first vaccination. Vaccinee samples were obtained from the UK trials COV001 and COV002, which included a single-blind randomized controlled phase 2/3 trial of AZD1222 (ChAdOx1 nCoV-19) in healthy adults. For TCRbeta chain sequencing, PBMC samples were collected from trial participants at day 0 and at day 28 after the second dose. This sequence uses TRBV4-2 and TRBJ1-4; the D gene assignment is ambiguous. Sample: peripheral blood, taken on day 0 of AZD1222 vaccination. The TCR originated in an adult in good health. DNA sequence: TGTGCCAGCAGCCATCCCCCGCAGGCTGCGGATGAAAAACTGTTTTTT. This sequence encodes CASSHPPQAADEKLFF.